This T cell receptor (beta chain) was identified during a study of blood T cell repertoires in COVID-19. Original methodology: Amplification with reference gene primers provided the estimates of nucleated cell counts. Method: immunoSEQ multiplex PCR; TCRdb's copy keeps in-frame clones and lacks some. The V and J calls and clone size were taken over from that table, and D and trimming were inferred from the DNA. The sample shows about 200,000 clones, about 88% of them seen only once. After removal of 2 bases from V and 8 bases from J, the junction contained 5 bases not matched to a gene. In germline, CDR1 is MNHEY, CDR2 SMNVEV (reference sequence). The CDR3 runs to 13 residues. It was during active infection that Seattle patients were enrolled and then longitudinally followed.

Sequencing was done on a sample of peripheral blood. The V and J genes are TRBV27 and TRBJ1-1; 7 nucleotides match TRBD1. The TCR was taken from a middle-aged man with COVID-19, enrolled during active disease. The CDR3 is CASSLVRGSEAFF. CDR3 bases: TGTGCCAGCAGTTTAGTCAGGGGGTCCGAAGCTTTCTTT.